The T cell receptor beta chain described here comes from a study of blood T cell repertoires in COVID-19. In the authors' workflow: Cell counts per sample came from amplifying reference gene primers. The table came from immunoSEQ multiplex PCR; TCRdb's copy has only in-frame clones and leaves some out. D and trimming come from the DNA, and the V and J calls and clone size come from that table. Here the sample spans about 93,000 clones, approximately 80% being singletons. Germline loops: CDR1 MGHRA, CDR2 YSYEKL. The V segment lost 2 bases and the J segment 4 bases; nucleotides outside the gene matches: 8. The CDR3 runs 16 residues.

This sequence was found in a human donor in a cohort sampled during active COVID-19. Sequences were obtained from peripheral blood. This chain uses TRBV4-1 with TRBJ1-2; 9 positions agree with TRBD1. CDR3 coding DNA: TGCGCCAGCAGCCAAACCCTCCCGGGACAGGGCTATGGCTACACCTTC. This sequence encodes CASSQTLPGQGYGYTF.